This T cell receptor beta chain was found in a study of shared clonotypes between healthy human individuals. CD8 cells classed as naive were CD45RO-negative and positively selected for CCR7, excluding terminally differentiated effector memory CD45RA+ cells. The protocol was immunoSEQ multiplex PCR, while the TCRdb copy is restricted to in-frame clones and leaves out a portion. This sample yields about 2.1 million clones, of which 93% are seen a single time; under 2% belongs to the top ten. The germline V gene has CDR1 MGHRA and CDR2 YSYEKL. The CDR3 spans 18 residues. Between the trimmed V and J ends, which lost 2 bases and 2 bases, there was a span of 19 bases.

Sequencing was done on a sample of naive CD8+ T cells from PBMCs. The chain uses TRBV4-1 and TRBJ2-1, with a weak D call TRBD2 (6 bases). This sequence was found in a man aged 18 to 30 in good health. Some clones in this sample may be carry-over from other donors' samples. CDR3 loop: CASSQKALAAGPYNEQFF. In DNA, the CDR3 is TGCGCCAGCAGCCAAAAAGCTTTAGCGGCGGGCCCCTACAATGAGCAGTTCTTC.